This T cell receptor beta chain was observed in a study of T cell responses to AZD1222 COVID-19 vaccine. General study findings and limits: All repertoire sampling was performed exclusively after the peak T cell response.

Here immunoSEQ multiplex PCR was the method, and the copy in TCRdb shows in-frame clones only, minus some. The table lists about 100,000 clones, about 82% of them singletons. A word on this clone: Its antigen is unknown.

The CDR3 loop spans 14 amino acids. The ends lost 0 bases at V and 8 bases at J; junction bases unmatched: 5. Germline CDR1 LGHNA, CDR2 YSLEER. Sequenced here: peripheral blood, sampled on day 0 of AZD1222 vaccination. The chain uses TRBV4-3 and TRBJ1-2, with 8 bases fitting TRBD1. This TCR came from an adult in good health. This CDR3 reads CASSQDQGARGYTF. The DNA for the CDR3 is TGCGCCAGCAGCCAAGATCAGGGGGCGCGGGGCTACACCTTC.